These T cell receptor beta chains were read from a single sample in a study of cytomegalovirus exposure and HLA in healthy donors. The protocol was immunoSEQ multiplex PCR, while the TCRdb copy is restricted to in-frame clones and leaves out a portion. Among about 89,000 clones listed, roughly three quarters were seen once. Material: PBMCs. The origin of the receptors is a man younger than 40 in good health and CMV-seronegative. Each CDR3 is given with its conserved first and last residue. The D gene is left open where the match is weak. The size field is filled for only some rows; it gives once, few, many or a size class.

TRBV6-5,NA,TRBD1,TRBJ2-3,CASSPTGGNADTQYF,TGTGCCAGCAGCCCTACAGGGGGTAACGCAGATACGCAGTATTTT
TRBV5-1,NA,NA,TRBJ1-4,CASSLGRDRAPDEKLFF,TGCGCCAGCAGCTTGGGACGAGACAGAGCCCCAGATGAAAAACTGTTTTTT
TRBV5-4,once,TRBD1,TRBJ2-7,CASSSDRGPYEQYF,TGTGCCAGCAGCTCTGACAGGGGACCCTACGAGCAGTACTTC
TRBV4-1,few,TRBD1,TRBJ2-1,CASWGTGPGDEQFF,TGCGCCAGCTGGGGGACAGGGCCGGGGGATGAGCAGTTCTTC
TRBV7-9,NA,TRBD1,TRBJ1-1,CASSPETGPSYTEAFF,TGTGCCAGCAGCCCCGAGACAGGGCCTTCGTACACTGAAGCTTTCTTT
TRBV7-9,NA,NA,TRBJ1-6,CASSIREPNSPLHF,TGTGCCAGCAGCATCCGAGAGCCCAATTCACCCCTCCACTTT
TRBV28,NA,TRBD2,TRBJ2-3,CASSSWSSGGSDTQYF,TGTGCCAGCAGTTCTTGGAGTAGCGGGGGGTCAGATACGCAGTATTTT
TRBV19,NA,TRBD1,TRBJ1-6,CASSIDRGNSPLHF,TGTGCCAGTAGTATAGACAGGGGGAATTCACCCCTCCACTTT
TRBV4-2,NA,NA,TRBJ1-4,CASSQERGKLFF,TGTGCCAGCAGCCAAGAGCGAGGGAAACTGTTTTTT
TRBV29-1,NA,NA,TRBJ2-2,CSVAPGGPGTGELFF,TGCAGCGTGGCACCCGGGGGGCCCGGCACCGGGGAGCTGTTTTTT
TRBV7-2,NA,NA,TRBJ2-3,CASSLGGESTDTQYF,TGTGCCAGCAGCTTAGGCGGGGAAAGCACAGATACGCAGTATTTT
TRBV18,NA,NA,TRBJ2-1,CASSPLRDEQFF,TGTGCCAGCTCACCCCTTCGGGATGAGCAGTTCTTC
TRBV27,once,NA,TRBJ1-4,CASSLSTRIRGRRNEKLFF,TGTGCCAGCAGTTTATCTACGAGGATTAGAGGACGGAGGAATGAAAAACTGTTTTTT
TRBV12-5,NA,TRBD1,TRBJ1-5,CASGPPTGDYQPQHF,TGTGCTAGTGGCCCCCCGACAGGGGACTATCAGCCCCAGCATTTT
TRBV9,NA,NA,TRBJ1-1,CASSVPEFEAFF,TGTGCCAGCAGCGTACCAGAATTCGAAGCTTTCTTT
TRBV2,NA,TRBD2,TRBJ2-5,CASSVVSGGQETQYF,TGTGCCAGCAGTGTCGTTAGCGGGGGGCAAGAGACCCAGTACTTC
TRBV18,NA,TRBD1,TRBJ1-2,CASSPRDRERSDF,TGTGCCAGCTCTCCTAGGGACAGGGAGAGATCGGACTTC
TRBV7-3,once,TRBD1,TRBJ1-2,CASSSSLTGVDGYTF,TGTGCCAGCAGCTCCAGTCTTACAGGGGTCGATGGCTACACCTTC
TRBV25-1,once,NA,TRBJ2-7,CASSDGPGAEQYF,TGTGCCAGCAGTGATGGCCCTGGGGCCGAGCAGTACTTC
TRBV7-7,NA,NA,TRBJ2-5,CASSRLAGETQYF,TGTGCTAGCAGCCGATTAGCTGGAGAGACCCAGTACTTC